Sequencing of this T cell receptor beta chain was carried out in a study of breast tumors, draining lymph nodes, adjacent tissues. The V gene end was trimmed by 8 bases and the J gene end by 2 bases; junction bases not matched to a gene: 6. The V gene's germline CDR1 is MNHEY and CDR2 SVGAGI. CDR3 length: 15 residues. Using its own MiXCR run on the multiplex PCR reads, TCRdb lists one record per CDR3 protein. The sample lists fewer than 200,000 distinct CDR3 sequences, roughly a third occurring once. In its sample, this clonotype was seen many times. Breast cancer patients provided tissue from their axillary draining lymph nodes.

The receptor was isolated from a female donor with breast cancer. Some clones in this sample may be carry-over from other donors' samples. The sample taken for sequencing was axillary lymph node tissue. The rearrangement joins TRBV6-5 to TRBJ2-7; 13 bases match TRBD2. The CDR3 nucleotides read TGTGCCAGCGGGGAGACTAGCGGGAGGCCCTACGAGCAGTACTTC. It yields the protein CASGETSGRPYEQYF.